One and the same sample provided the 22 T cell receptor beta chains below, sequenced in a study of PD-1 blockade in classical Hodgkin lymphoma. Every patient relapsed after autologous stem cell transplantation, and brentuximab vedotin exposure varied. Only in-frame clones appear in the TCRdb table, and some are missing; sequencing was by immunoSEQ multiplex PCR. The profile shows 75,000 to 100,000 clones, roughly 79% of them singletons. The sample was peripheral blood mononuclear cells (PBMCs), taken before the second cycle of nivolumab. The receptor set was obtained from a human donor with classical Hodgkin lymphoma.

On this clone: A junction end diverges from the germline sequence, so it may reflect a read error. The chain carries TRBV5-1 and TRBJ1-3; 9 bases align to TRBD1. The CDR3 sequence is 15 residues long. Germline CDR1 is SGHRS and CDR2 is YFSETQ. CDR3: CANSPSGTGRNTIYF. DNA of the CDR3: TGCGCCAACAGCCCATCCGGGACAGGGAGAAACACCATATATTTT.

DNA for the CDR3: TGTGCCAGTAATCAGGGACCGCAAGAGACCCAGTACTTC. This sequence encodes CASNQGPQETQYF. The chain uses TRBV5-6 and TRBJ2-5; D tentatively reads TRBD1 or TRBD2 (5 bases each). The CDR3 runs to 13 residues. Germline loops: CDR1 SGHDT, CDR2 YYEEEE. Trimming removed 8 bases from V and 2 bases from J, with 13 bases in between.

The chain uses TRBV6-1 and TRBJ1-5, with D unclear. Germline-derived CDR1 and CDR2 are MNHNS and SASEGT. Deletions cut 2 bases from V and 8 bases from J, with 7 bases between. The CDR3 runs to 12 residues. The CDR3 loop is CASSETVKPQHF. The CDR3 DNA reads as TGTGCCAGCAGTGAAACAGTCAAGCCCCAGCATTTT.

The chain couples TRBV19 to TRBJ2-2; 10 nucleotides agree with TRBD2. The V and J ends lost 7 bases and 3 bases, in that order; junction bases with no gene match: 5. The length of the CDR3 is 15 residues. Germline loops: CDR1 LNHDA, CDR2 SQIVND (reference sequence). The CDR3 region is CASTVLAGHTGELFF. CDR3 bases: TGTGCCAGTACCGTACTAGCGGGACACACCGGGGAGCTGTTTTTT.

This chain joins TRBV19 and TRBJ2-2; D is undetermined. Germline CDR1 LNHDA, CDR2 SQIVND (reference sequence). V was trimmed by 6 bases and J by 3 bases, leaving 11 bases between them. The CDR3 is 14 amino acids. CDR3 bases: TGTGCCAGTAGGGCGCGTGAGGACACCGGGGAGCTGTTTTTT. Protein: CASRAREDTGELFF.

The chain uses TRBV19 and TRBJ2-1, with 14 bases lining up with TRBD2. This CDR3 comprises 16 residues. Germline lookup yields CDR1 LNHDA and CDR2 SQIVND (reference sequence). Unmatched junction bases numbered 12, after V lost 9 bases and J lost 8 bases. CDR3 DNA sequence: TGTGCCAGCAACCTGGCGGGACTAGCGGGAGAATATGAGCAGTTCTTC. Its translation is CASNLAGLAGEYEQFF.

This rearrangement joins TRBV28 to TRBJ1-1; TRBD1 might be the D (6 bases). The V end was cut by 5 bases, the J end by 3 bases, with 25 bases between. This CDR3 region has 18 residues. Germline V gene data show CDR1 as MDHEN and CDR2 as SYDVKM. The CDR3 nucleotides are TGTGCCAGCAGTCAACGAACAGGGAAAAGGGATCTTGACACTGAAGCTTTCTTT. Its protein is CASSQRTGKRDLDTEAFF. Drawing the rest from reference TRBV28 and TRBJ1-1, the complete variable domain is DVKVTQSSRYLVKRTGEKVFLECVQDMDHENMFWYRQDPGLGLRLIYFSYDVKMKEKGDIPEGYSVSREKKERFSLILESASTNQTSMYLCASSQRTGKRDLDTEAFFGQGTRLTVV.

The rearrangement joins TRBV7-9 to TRBJ2-7; D remains ambiguous. Germline loops: CDR1 SEHNR, CDR2 FQNEAQ (reference sequence). V was clipped by 5 bases and J by 2 bases, with 4 bases between them. CDR3 size: 11 residues. CDR3 amino acids: CASSVTYEQYF. The DNA for the CDR3 is TGTGCCAGCAGCGTAACCTACGAGCAGTACTTC.

V is TRBV28 and J is TRBJ1-1; no firm D call. The CDR3 runs to 12 residues. Trimming left V 7 bases short and J 3 bases short, with 9 bases between. Germline assignment: CDR1 MDHEN and CDR2 SYDVKM. CDR3: CASTPDHTEAFF. DNA of the CDR3: TGTGCCAGCACCCCCGACCACACTGAAGCTTTCTTT.

J is TRBJ2-7 and V is TRBV10-2; TRBD2 matches 9 bases. V lost 6 bases, J lost 7 bases, and 13 bases stayed unmatched. The germline CDR1 and CDR2 sequences are WSHSY and SAAADI. This CDR3 spans 15 amino acids. DNA of the CDR3: TGCGCCAGCAGAGGTAGCGGGAGCCCCGGAGGGGAGCAGTACTTC. Translation gives CASRGSGSPGGEQYF.

This chain links TRBV7-2 with TRBJ1-2; D is possibly TRBD1 (5 bases). With 5 bases removed from V and 0 bases from J, the gap between germline ends came to 16 bases. The CDR3 sequence is 16 residues long. Looked up from germline, CDR1 is SGHTA and CDR2 is FQGNSA. The CDR3 DNA follows: TGTGCCAGCAGCAAGGAGGCGGGGCTATCTAACTATGGCTACACCTTC. The encoded protein is CASSKEAGLSNYGYTF.

The J gene is TRBJ2-3, the V gene TRBV5-5; 12 bases match TRBD2. From germline, CDR1 is SGHKS and CDR2 YYEKEE (reference sequence). This CDR3 spans 20 amino acids. The V and J ends lost 4 bases and 4 bases, in that order; junction bases with no gene match: 19. The CDR3 loop reads CASSTFTGEASGRAPDTQYF. In DNA, the CDR3 is TGTGCCAGCAGCACCTTTACAGGGGAAGCTAGCGGGAGGGCCCCAGATACGCAGTATTTT. Looking up the rest from reference TRBV5-5 and TRBJ2-3 gives the full variable domain: DAGVTQSPTHLIKTRGQQVTLRCSPISGHKSVSWYQQVLGQGPQFIFQYYEKEERGRGNFPDRFSARQFPNYSSELNVNALLLGDSALYLCASSTFTGEASGRAPDTQYFGPGTRLTVL.

The V and J genes are TRBV19 and TRBJ2-1; 9 bases are a match to TRBD1. Germline V lookup: CDR1 LNHDA, CDR2 SQIVND (reference sequence). V was clipped by 4 bases and J by 9 bases; unmatched bases: 4. CDR3 size: 13 residues. For the CDR3, the DNA is TGTGCCAGTAGTAGGGACAGGGAATTTGAGCAGTTCTTC. It codes for CASSRDREFEQFF.

V and J are TRBV7-8 and TRBJ1-1; the D gene is possibly TRBD1 (5 bases). Germline V gene data show CDR1 as SGHVS and CDR2 as FQNEAQ. The CDR3 is 15 amino acids. Trimming left V 5 bases short and J 4 bases short, with 17 bases between. The CDR3 spells CASSTEGAGGTEAFF. The CDR3 DNA reads TGTGCCAGCAGCACCGAAGGGGCCGGGGGCACTGAAGCTTTCTTT. Supplemented by reference TRBV7-8 and TRBJ1-1, the full variable domain reads GAGVSQSPRYKVAKRGQDVALRCDPISGHVSLFWYQQALGQGPEFLTYFQNEAQLDKSGLPSDRFFAERPEGSVSTLKIQRTQQEDSAVYLCASSTEGAGGTEAFFGQGTRLTVV.

The chain recombines TRBV28 with TRBJ2-1; D might be TRBD2 (6 bases). Trimming took 5 bases from V and 4 from J, leaving 12 bases between them. The CDR3 spans 14 residues. The V gene's germline CDR1 is MDHEN and CDR2 SYDVKM. CDR3 sequence: CASSNRDLYNEQFF. CDR3 nucleotides: TGTGCCAGCAGTAACCGGGACTTGTACAATGAGCAGTTCTTC.

The rearrangement links TRBV29-1 to TRBJ2-3; D is unclear. The length of the CDR3 is 12 residues. The germline V gene encodes CDR1 SQVTM and CDR2 ANQGSEA. The V gene lost 3 bases and the J gene lost 1 base, with 5 bases spanning the gap. This CDR3 is CSVDEGTDTQYF. The CDR3 DNA reads as TGCAGCGTTGATGAGGGCACAGATACGCAGTATTTT.

This chain joins TRBV28 and TRBJ2-3, with TRBD2 matching over 9 bases. V lost 3 bases and J lost 4; bases outside the gene matches: 8. This CDR3 is 16 amino acids long. Germline assignment: CDR1 MDHEN and CDR2 SYDVKM. For the CDR3, the DNA is TGTGCCAGCAGTTTGATAGCGGGAGTCGTGCCAGATACGCAGTATTTT. Protein: CASSLIAGVVPDTQYF.

The chain is built from TRBV11-2 and TRBJ2-7, with D possibly being TRBD2 (6 bases). V was cut by 5 bases and J by 3 bases, with 20 bases left in between. Germline-derived CDR1 and CDR2 are SGHAT and FQNNGV. There are 16 residues in the CDR3. The CDR3 protein is CASSPRLGGNGYEQYF. The CDR3, as DNA: TGTGCCAGCAGCCCCCGGTTAGGCGGGAACGGCTACGAGCAGTACTTC.

This clone was observed a handful of times. V is TRBV18 and J is TRBJ1-5; D remains ambiguous. The V gene's germline CDR1 is KGHSH and CDR2 LQKENI. The CDR3 runs 14 residues. V lost 2 bases and J 4 bases, leaving 9 bases between the germline ends. The CDR3 DNA reads as TGTGCCAGCTCACCAGGCCAATCTAATCAGCCCCAGCATTTT. Translating gives CASSPGQSNQPQHF.

The chain employs TRBV15 and TRBJ2-7; D remains unclear. The germline gives CDR1 LNHNV, CDR2 YYDKDF (reference sequence). V was pared by 0 bases and J by 1 base, with 7 bases between. The CDR3 consists of 14 residues. The DNA for the CDR3 is TGTGCCACCAGCAGAGAGGGTCGGTCCTACGAGCAGTACTTC. Protein product: CATSREGRSYEQYF.

The chain uses TRBV6-6 and TRBJ2-2, with 9 bases matching TRBD1. The CDR3 runs to 15 residues. V shed 0 bases and J 7 bases; nucleotides not matched to a gene: 3. Germline-derived CDR1 and CDR2 are MNHNY and SVGAGI (reference sequence). This CDR3 is CASSYSRTGVGELFF. The CDR3 region has the DNA TGTGCCAGCAGTTACTCGCGGACAGGGGTCGGGGAGCTGTTTTTT.

Only a few counts were recorded for this clone. The chain combines TRBV7-2 with TRBJ1-1; 7 bases agree with TRBD1. J gave up 1 base and V 7 bases, and 6 bases lay outside the gene matches. CDR1 SGHTA and CDR2 FQGNSA come from the germline V gene. CDR3 length: 14 amino acids. The CDR3 loop is CASNRQGTNTEAFF. CDR3 coding DNA: TGTGCCAGCAACCGACAGGGAACGAACACTGAAGCTTTCTTT.